What follows is one TCR beta chain and its context. The antigen is undetermined. Investigators divided CD4+ cells into CD45RA+ naive and CD45RA-negative memory subsets. The source of the sample is a study of shared clonotypes between healthy human individuals. Notes on the study in general: Sequencing depth was expected to influence donor clonotype sharing. When compared with the clonotypes that were shared by all four sorted-subset donors, the non-shared clonotypes turned out to have lower generation probabilities.

Authors' methods: ImmunoSEQ junction-only sequences lacked quality scores, so their filtering differed. Sequencing was performed with immunoSEQ multiplex PCR; in TCRdb, only in-frame clones are kept and a portion is missing. V and J calls and clone size are as listed in that table; D and trimming were resolved from the DNA. Of over a million clones detected, 75% to 80% appear once; the ten largest clones hold 0.52%. Germline CDR1 is MNHNS and CDR2 is SASEGT. This CDR3 has 15 amino acids. J was trimmed by 0 bases and V by 6 bases; bases with no gene match: 6. The receptor was derived from a man aged 18-30 years in good health. Some clones in this sample may be carry-over from other donors' samples. The V call is TRBV6-1, the J call TRBJ2-3; 7 nucleotides align to TRBD1. The source material was memory CD4+ T cells from PBMCs. Indicated subset: CD45RA-negative fraction. The CDR3 sequence is CASRPGQISTDTQYF. CDR3 nucleotides: TGTGCCAGCAGACCGGGACAGATTAGCACAGATACGCAGTATTTT.